This T cell receptor (beta chain) was observed in a study of T cell responses to AZD1222 COVID-19 vaccine. Note on this clone: Its antigen is still unknown.

The data were produced by immunoSEQ multiplex PCR, yet TCRdb's version contains in-frame clones alone and is incomplete. Among 120,000 to 150,000 clones listed, approximately 88% were seen once. Germline values: CDR1 SGDLS, CDR2 YYNGEE. V was clipped by 0 bases and J by 3 bases, with 8 bases between them. The CDR3 extends over 14 amino acids. Findings and limits, study-wide: Unmutated variant regions are reportedly targeted by nearly half of spike-specific TCRs. The study identified only 6 or 7 AZD1222 recipients as seropositive at baseline.

The chain is built from TRBV9 and TRBJ2-3; D unclear. This clonotype was obtained from an adult who received the MenACWY meningococcal vaccine as a control. Sequences were derived from peripheral blood, sampled 28 days after the second dose of the MenACWY control vaccine. The CDR3 region is CASSVGSQTDTQYF. The CDR3 DNA is TGTGCCAGCAGCGTAGGGTCCCAGACAGATACGCAGTATTTT.